Listed below are T cell receptor beta chains from one sample, sequenced in a study of cytomegalovirus exposure and HLA in healthy donors. The table came from immunoSEQ multiplex PCR; TCRdb's copy has only in-frame clones and leaves some out. This table has around 73,000 clones, about 90% appearing once. Sequencing input: PBMCs. These receptors were obtained from a woman in her late teens or twenties in good health and CMV-seropositive. The conserved cysteine and the conserved F or W are not part of the CDR3 here. Fields, in order: V gene, J gene, CDR3 length, CDR3 protein.

TRBV6-1,TRBJ1-5,12,ASSAGESVQPQH
TRBV30,TRBJ1-6,14,AWKKGAVTDNSPLH
TRBV11-2,TRBJ2-1,15,ASSLVLAGSSYNEQF
TRBV27,TRBJ1-2,12,ASSLSLEDYGYT
TRBV4-3,TRBJ2-2,15,ASSQDVAGTNTGELF
TRBV30,TRBJ2-3,12,AWSFAGRPDTQY
TRBV2,TRBJ1-4,9,ASSDREKLF
TRBV6-1,TRBJ2-7,12,ASSELAGYDEQY
TRBV19,TRBJ2-1,13,ASSSGFSSYNEQF
TRBV4-2,TRBJ2-1,13,ASSPPSGRANEQF
TRBV7-8,TRBJ2-7,12,ASSRRDKTYEQY
TRBV4-2,TRBJ2-6,17,ASSPGRDRGSSGANVLT
TRBV5-8,TRBJ2-6,14,ASSLNEYSGANVLT
TRBV9,TRBJ2-3,13,ASSPPERLRDTQY
TRBV28,TRBJ1-2,14,ASSLYPLQGGSGYT
TRBV10-1,TRBJ2-2,11,ASSFSNTGELF
TRBV6-5,TRBJ1-6,11,ASTIRGNSPLH
TRBV5-4,TRBJ2-2,13,ASSLQQGATGELF
TRBV25-1,TRBJ1-1,16,ASTRRGTGHDRDTEAF
TRBV4-2,TRBJ1-4,14,ASSQVGQGPNEKLF
TRBV6-5,TRBJ2-7,12,ASSSRPGVYEQY
TRBV6-1,TRBJ2-7,13,ASSPDRVRSDEQY
TRBV19,TRBJ2-2,15,ASSRGGLLTNTGELF
TRBV19,TRBJ1-2,12,ASSIDPNRDGYT
TRBV7-2,TRBJ1-1,12,ASSSGTGGTEAF
TRBV14,TRBJ2-7,12,ASSHRQERVEQY
TRBV25-1,TRBJ2-2,12,ASRGTGDAGELF
TRBV29-1,TRBJ1-1,12,SVETTGVNTEAF
TRBV11-2,TRBJ2-2,13,ASSLDRGFAGELF
TRBV29-1,TRBJ2-5,10,SVRGPGETQY
TRBV12-5,TRBJ2-3,13,ASGLGLAEADTQY
TRBV5-1,TRBJ1-1,10,ASSTGGTEAF
TRBV5-6,TRBJ1-1,11,ASSLQGPVKAF
TRBV28,TRBJ1-2,12,ASSFHRGRYGYT
TRBV2,TRBJ1-2,8,ASTPDGYT
TRBV5-4,TRBJ1-1,11,ASSSPVNTEAF
TRBV30,TRBJ2-7,12,AWAAGIAGYEQY
TRBV5-5,TRBJ2-7,14,ASSTRTGGIVYEQY
TRBV11-1,TRBJ2-3,13,ASDGMGQGTDTQY
TRBV19,TRBJ1-1,12,ASSIAGFNTEAF
TRBV6-5,TRBJ2-7,14,ASSYRGISSLGEQY
TRBV7-2,TRBJ2-1,13,ASSLDLSSYNEQF
TRBV27,TRBJ2-1,13,ASSLNWQGLAGEF